Sample share makes the clone carrying this TCR beta chain medium-sized. The template was genomic DNA from peripheral blood, not RNA. This entry is derived from a study of T cell repertoires in aging, cancer and after chemotherapy. TRB rearrangements spanning V, D and J were amplified using mixed TRB-A/B primers. TCRdb recomputed calls from the multiplex PCR reads with MiXCR, one row per CDR3 protein. Found here are 720 or so distinct CDR3 sequences, just over 20% of them singletons; the top ten hold about 75%. Trimming at V came to 4 bases and at J to 7 bases, leaving 6 bases not matched to a gene. CDR3 size: 15 residues.

This chain uses TRBV12-3 or TRBV12-4 with TRBJ2-3, with 12 bases that match TRBD1. The sequenced sample consisted of blood. This clonotype was sampled from a human donor with a solid tumor. CDR3 residues: CASSSLGQGANTQYF. The CDR3 DNA sequence: TGTGCCAGCAGTTCCCTGGGACAGGGGGCTAATACGCAGTATTTT.